This passage covers 30 T cell receptor beta chains from one sample sequenced in a study of radiotherapy plus CTLA-4 blockade in lung cancer. Using immunoSEQ multiplex PCR, the repertoire was profiled, and TCRdb retains in-frame clones only, with some absent. The sample lists 50,000 to 65,000 clones, around 80% occurring once. Sequences were derived from peripheral blood, sampled from a patient treated with radiotherapy plus ipilimumab. Receptor source: a human donor with non-small cell lung cancer whose response to radiotherapy plus ipilimumab could not be evaluated.

The chain couples TRBV18 to TRBJ1-2; TRBD1 matches 7 bases. The CDR3 covers 15 residues. Germline trimming cut 3 bases from V and 3 bases from J; bases unmatched to any gene: 7. CDR1 is KGHSH and CDR2 is LQKENI in the germline V gene. CDR3 sequence: CASSPRQGKDYGYTF. The CDR3 nucleotides read TGTGCCAGCTCACCGAGACAGGGAAAGGACTATGGCTACACCTTC.

This chain links TRBV9 with TRBJ2-5; 7 nucleotides match TRBD2. V lost 5 bases and J lost 1; bases outside the gene matches: 2. The germline CDR1 and CDR2 sequences are SGDLS and YYNGEE. CDR3 length equals 13 residues. The CDR3 DNA reads TGTGCCAGCAGGCCTAGCGGCCAAGAGACCCAGTACTTC. This translates into CASRPSGQETQYF.

This clone appeared a single time. The rearrangement uses TRBV5-1 and TRBJ2-4, with 9 bases lining up with TRBD2. J was trimmed by 7 bases and V by 0 bases; bases with no gene match: 8. The length of the CDR3 is 16 residues. Germline lookup yields CDR1 SGHRS and CDR2 YFSETQ. CDR3 protein: CASSLVGNSGSNIQYF. CDR3 sequence (DNA): TGCGCCAGCAGCTTGGTAGGAAATAGCGGGAGTAACATTCAGTACTTC.

The genes are TRBV25-1 and TRBJ1-4; D is unresolved. Germline-derived CDR1 and CDR2 are MGHDK and SYGVNS. Trimming left V 4 bases short and J 7 bases short, with 13 bases between. This CDR3 has 14 amino acids. Written as DNA, the CDR3 is TGTGCCAGCAGTGCCGGACGGGGAGGTGAAAAACTGTTTTTT. As protein: CASSAGRGGEKLFF.

The chain has TRBV19 and TRBJ2-3, with D possibly TRBD1 on 6 matching bases. The V end was cut by 8 bases, the J end by 0 bases, with 9 bases between. The CDR3 length is 13 residues. Per germline, CDR1 LNHDA and CDR2 SQIVND (reference sequence). The CDR3: CASEGESTDTQYF. The CDR3 DNA reads TGTGCCAGTGAGGGGGAGAGCACAGATACGCAGTATTTT.

This sequence joins TRBV19 and TRBJ2-7, with D perhaps matching TRBD2 (5 bases). This CDR3 spans 13 amino acids. V lost 3 bases and J 2 bases, leaving 8 bases between the germline ends. The germline gives CDR1 LNHDA, CDR2 SQIVND (reference sequence). The CDR3 loop reads CASSITLAYEQYF. CDR3 DNA: TGTGCCAGTAGTATTACACTAGCCTACGAGCAGTACTTC. The variable domain in full, completed from reference TRBV19 and TRBJ2-7, reads DGGITQSPKYLFRKEGQNVTLSCEQNLNHDAMYWYRQDPGQGLRLIYYSQIVNDFQKGDIAEGYSVSREKKESFPLTVTSAQKNPTAFYLCASSITLAYEQYFGPGTRLTVT.

With regard to this clone: No DNA is shown, since the ends of the CDR3 on it are uncertain; the CDR3 is the one TCRdb lists. The J gene is TRBJ1-1, the V gene TRBV21-1; the D call of TRBD1 is as the table states it, not checked on the DNA. TRBV21-1 is assigned pseudogene status. The CDR3 spans 16 residues, counting both ends. CDR3 loop: CASSTWGTGANTEAFF.

This sequence joins TRBV7-9 and TRBJ2-5; 7 bases are a match to TRBD1. V was pared by 2 bases and J by 5 bases, with 8 bases of the junction left unmatched. Germline CDR1 SEHNR, CDR2 FQNEAQ (reference sequence). This CDR3 spans 15 amino acids. In nucleotides, the CDR3 is TGTGCCAGCAGCTTATCCGCCGGGACAGTCGAGACCCAGTACTTC. It specifies CASSLSAGTVETQYF.

The V gene is TRBV5-4, the J gene TRBJ1-2, with 7 bases matching TRBD1. The junction had 9 bases not matched to a gene; V was cut back by 5 bases and J by 8 bases. The CDR3 has 13 amino acids. Germline-derived CDR1 and CDR2 are SGHNT and YYREEE (reference sequence). As DNA, the CDR3 is TGTGCCAGCAGTCTGTCAGGGGGAAGGGGCTACACCTTC. The encoded protein is CASSLSGGRGYTF.

The J gene is TRBJ1-4, the V gene TRBV7-9; D uncertain. Germline V gives CDR1 SEHNR, CDR2 FQNEAQ (reference sequence). CDR3 length equals 14 residues. Trimming stripped 11 bases from V and 4 bases from J, with 17 bases between. The CDR3 sequence: CAYDLGGLNEKLFF. The CDR3 DNA follows: TGTGCCTATGATTTGGGAGGCCTTAATGAAAAACTGTTTTTT.

The chain joins TRBV11-3 to TRBJ1-1; 7 bases fit TRBD1. Germline CDR1 and CDR2: SGHNT and YENEEA. J gave up 4 bases and V 3 bases, and 2 bases lay outside the gene matches. The CDR3 consists of 13 residues. The CDR3 DNA reads as TGTGCCAGCAGCTTCGCAGGGGGCACTGAAGCTTTCTTT. It encodes CASSFAGGTEAFF.

The chain carries TRBV4-3 and TRBJ2-5, with 8 bases aligning to TRBD2. CDR1 is LGHNA, CDR2 YSLEER, per germline. CDR3 length: 16 amino acids. V was pared by 0 bases and J by 4 bases, with 7 bases of the junction left unmatched. DNA for the CDR3: TGCGCCAGCAGCCAAGATCCCCGGGGGGGCCTAGAGACCCAGTACTTC. It is translated as CASSQDPRGGLETQYF.

V is TRBV19 and J is TRBJ1-4, with D tentatively TRBD1 (5 bases). The CDR3 is 15 amino acids. V was cut by 5 bases and J by 3 bases, with 13 bases left in between. Per the germline V gene, CDR1 is LNHDA and CDR2 is SQIVND (reference sequence). CDR3 DNA: TGTGCCAGTAGTGCCCCAGGACATGCTAATGAAAAACTGTTTTTT. Its translation: CASSAPGHANEKLFF.

The J gene is TRBJ2-1, the V gene TRBV5-1, with TRBD1 matching 10 bases. The length of the CDR3 is 16 residues. Germline trimming cut 0 bases from V and 4 bases from J; bases unmatched to any gene: 4. From germline, CDR1 is SGHRS and CDR2 YFSETQ. CDR3 nucleotides: TGCGCCAGCAGCTTGGAGCCGGGACAGGGGTACAATGAGCAGTTCTTC. Residues: CASSLEPGQGYNEQFF.

CDR3 nucleotide sequence: TGTGCCAGCAGTGATTTGGCGGGGGTCGAGACCCAGTACTTC. Amino acid sequence: CASSDLAGVETQYF. The chain joins TRBV25-1 to TRBJ2-5, with 7 bases lining up with TRBD2. V lost 3 bases to trimming and J lost 5 bases; unmatched junction nucleotides: 6. CDR3 length equals 14 residues. Germline values: CDR1 MGHDK, CDR2 SYGVNS. The variable domain in full, with the rest retrieved from reference TRBV25-1 and TRBJ2-5, is EADIYQTPRYLVIGTGKKITLECSQTMGHDKMYWYQQDPGMELHLIHYSYGVNSTEKGDLSSESTVSRIRTEHFPLTLESARPSHTSQYLCASSDLAGVETQYFGPGTRLLVL.

This chain uses TRBV30 with TRBJ1-1; 8 nucleotides line up with TRBD1. The V segment lost 2 bases and the J segment 8 bases; nucleotides outside the gene matches: 7. The CDR3 extends over 13 amino acids. The germline gives CDR1 GTSNPN, CDR2 SVGIG (reference sequence). The DNA of the CDR3 is TGTGCCTGGAGTAGTAAGGACAGGGAGGAAGCTTTCTTT. It is translated as CAWSSKDREEAFF.

This chain links TRBV5-8 with TRBJ2-1, with a tentative D call TRBD1 (6 bases). The CDR3 contains 14 residues. Germline CDR1 reads SGHTS; CDR2 reads YDEGEE. With 2 bases removed from V and 8 bases from J, the gap between germline ends came to 14 bases. DNA of the CDR3: TGTGCCAGCAGCTTAGTCTACAGGGTCTATGAGCAGTTCTTC. This sequence encodes CASSLVYRVYEQFF.

CDR3 bases: TGTGCCAGCAGCGTGGGCTCCGAAGGGGCCTACAATGAGCAGTTCTTC. It codes for CASSVGSEGAYNEQFF. The J gene is TRBJ2-1, the V gene TRBV9, with D perhaps matching TRBD1 (5 bases). Germline lookup yields CDR1 SGDLS and CDR2 YYNGEE. The CDR3 contains 16 residues. V shed 2 bases and J shed 2 bases, with 14 bases lying between them.

The genes are TRBV10-2 and TRBJ2-5, with unresolved D. The V gene lost 2 bases and the J gene lost 5 bases, with 6 bases spanning the gap. Looked up from germline, CDR1 is WSHSY and CDR2 is SAAADI. The CDR3 covers 12 residues. Here the CDR3 reads CASSEVYETQYF. The CDR3 bases are TGCGCCAGCAGTGAGGTATATGAGACCCAGTACTTC.

The chain employs TRBV11-2 and TRBJ2-2; 11 bases align to TRBD2. Germline V gives CDR1 SGHAT, CDR2 FQNNGV. The CDR3 is 14 amino acids. Trimming took 5 bases from V and 7 from J; bases not matched to a gene: 3. CDR3 sequence: CASSRLAGNGELFF. The CDR3, as DNA: TGTGCCAGCAGCAGACTAGCGGGAAACGGGGAGCTGTTTTTT.

The chain joins TRBV6-5 to TRBJ2-1, with TRBD2 matching over 7 bases. The CDR3 totals 15 residues. The germline V gene has CDR1 MNHEY and CDR2 SVGAGI. V lost 5 bases to trimming and J lost 4 bases; unmatched junction nucleotides: 8. The CDR3 region has the DNA TGTGCCAGCAGTCGGGACTATCGGGAGTACAATGAGCAGTTCTTC. Protein product: CASSRDYREYNEQFF.

CDR3 DNA sequence: TGTGCCAGCTCACCACCGAACAGGGGGCAATACGAGCAGTACTTC. It encodes CASSPPNRGQYEQYF. The chain has TRBV18 and TRBJ2-7; TRBD1 matches 9 bases. The CDR3 length is 15 residues. Germline V gene lookup returns CDR1 KGHSH and CDR2 LQKENI. V shed 0 bases and J 4 bases; nucleotides not matched to a gene: 4.

This chain uses TRBV6-6 with TRBJ2-1; TRBD2 matches at 12 bases. Germline CDR1 is MNHNY and CDR2 is SVGAGI (reference sequence). The CDR3 covers 15 residues. V shed 6 bases, J shed 8 bases, and the junction held 8 bases outside the gene matches. Here the CDR3 reads CASRLPGLAGYEQFF. The DNA of the CDR3 is TGTGCCAGCAGACTACCGGGACTAGCGGGCTATGAGCAGTTCTTC.

The chain couples TRBV18 to TRBJ2-1; maybe TRBD2 (6 bases). This CDR3 is built from 12 residues. Germline V gene lookup returns CDR1 KGHSH and CDR2 LQKENI. V was trimmed by 2 bases and J by 16 bases, leaving 15 bases between them. CDR3 DNA sequence: TGTGCCAGCTCACCAAGGGGCCGGGAGCTCTTCTTC. Encoded protein: CASSPRGRELFF.

This clone turned up a few times. This sequence joins TRBV5-6 and TRBJ2-2, with D possibly TRBD2 on 6 matching bases. Trimming took 6 bases from V and 2 from J, leaving 17 bases between them. CDR1 SGHDT and CDR2 YYEEEE come from the germline V gene. The CDR3 totals 16 residues. The CDR3 protein is CASKVGGPTNTGELFF. The DNA for the CDR3 is TGTGCCAGCAAGGTGGGGGGACCTACCAACACCGGGGAGCTGTTTTTT.

V and J are TRBV4-3 and TRBJ1-3; the D gene is possibly TRBD1 (5 bases). The CDR3 length is 17 residues. Trimming pared 0 bases from V and 2 bases from J, leaving 14 bases between. Germline V gene lookup returns CDR1 LGHNA and CDR2 YSLEER. CDR3 protein: CASSQDGQTNPGNTIYF. The CDR3 DNA reads as TGCGCCAGCAGCCAAGACGGACAAACTAACCCTGGAAACACCATATATTTT.

This clone turned up a few times. The rearrangement joins TRBV7-9 to TRBJ2-6; D call uncertain. The CDR3 totals 14 residues. CDR1 and CDR2 (germline): SEHNR, FQNEAQ (reference sequence). The V gene lost 7 bases and the J gene lost 2 bases, with 9 bases spanning the gap. For the CDR3, the DNA is TGTGCCAGCATCACAGCTCCTGGGGCCAACGTCCTGACTTTC. Protein sequence: CASITAPGANVLTF.

The chain is built from TRBV5-6 and TRBJ2-5; tentative D call: TRBD1 (5 bases). The germline V and J ends were trimmed by 0 bases and 5 bases, with 17 bases remaining between them. Germline V CDR1 and CDR2: SGHDT, YYEEEE. This CDR3 has 16 amino acids. DNA of the CDR3: TGTGCCAGCAGCTTGGTAGGGGTTACGGTCGGGGAGACCCAGTACTTC. This codes for CASSLVGVTVGETQYF. The whole variable domain, remainder taken from reference TRBV5-6 and TRBJ2-5, is DAGVTQSPTHLIKTRGQQVTLRCSPKSGHDTVSWYQQALGQGPQFIFQYYEEEERQRGNFPDRFSGHQFPNYSSELNVNALLLGDSALYLCASSLVGVTVGETQYFGPGTRLLVL.

In regard to this clone: The same CDR3 also results from other DNA sequences found in this sample. The chain has TRBV7-5 and TRBJ1-2; no check of the table's D call, TRBD1, against the DNA was made. TRBV7-5 is listed as a pseudogene. The CDR3 is 14 amino acids. As DNA, the CDR3 is TGTGCCAGAAGCTTAGGAGGCAGGGCCGGTGGTTACACCTTC. This encodes CARSLGGRAGGYTF.

V usage is TRBV19 and J usage is TRBJ2-7, with 9 positions matching TRBD2. Germline V gene sequence: CDR1 LNHDA, CDR2 SQIVND (reference sequence). The CDR3 has 14 residues. Germline trimming cut 6 bases from V and 3 bases from J; bases unmatched to any gene: 6. The CDR3 sequence is CASRPGLAGYEQYF. CDR3 DNA: TGTGCCAGTAGGCCGGGACTAGCAGGCTACGAGCAGTACTTC. Full variable domain (outside the CDR3, taken from reference TRBV19 and TRBJ2-7): DGGITQSPKYLFRKEGQNVTLSCEQNLNHDAMYWYRQDPGQGLRLIYYSQIVNDFQKGDIAEGYSVSREKKESFPLTVTSAQKNPTAFYLCASRPGLAGYEQYFGPGTRLTVT.